These 15 T cell receptor beta chains were all obtained from the same sample, sequenced in a study of blood T cell repertoires in COVID-19 (dated by TCRdb to the early 2020s). Library preparation was by the immunoSEQ multiplex PCR assay. Here the immuneACCESS table is served through TCRdb, limited to in-frame sequences with V and J called. Missing clones are a known gap in these copies; in checked studies unresolved V genes cover under half, and the rest lacks a known reason. The sample table holds approximately 220,000 clones, of which 80% to 90% were seen once. The ten top clones hold 10% of the sample. Sequencing was done on a sample of peripheral blood. The receptors were gathered from a woman of 80 years or more with acute or convalescent COVID-19.

This CDR3 is CASSQDNSQGAYNEQFF. The CDR3, as DNA: TGTGCCAGCAGCCAAGATAATTCCCAGGGGGCCTACAATGAGCAGTTCTTC. The chain recombines TRBV14 with TRBJ2-1; the match to TRBD1 covers 7 bases. The germline CDR1 and CDR2 sequences are SGHDN and FVKESK. With 0 bases clipped from V and 2 bases from J, the junction kept 7 bases outside the gene matches. The CDR3 loop spans 17 amino acids.

The gene calls are TRBV18 and TRBJ1-1, with 12 bases identical to TRBD1. Per germline, CDR1 KGHSH and CDR2 LQKENI. The CDR3 is made up of 15 amino acids. The trim removed 5 bases at V and 1 base at J, leaving 2 bases unmatched. In nucleotides, the CDR3 is TGTGCCAGCTCATGGGGACAGGGGGCGAACACTGAAGCTTTCTTT. Protein: CASSWGQGANTEAFF.

The genes are TRBV13 and TRBJ2-5; weak D call: TRBD2 (5 bases). Per the germline V gene, CDR1 is PRHDT and CDR2 is FYEKMQ (reference sequence). The V gene lost 2 bases and the J gene lost 2 bases, with 12 bases spanning the gap. This CDR3 contains 15 residues. CDR3 bases: TGTGCCAGCAGCTTAACCGGGGTGATTCAAGAGACCCAGTACTTC. It is translated as CASSLTGVIQETQYF.

The V and J genes are TRBV2 and TRBJ2-7; no reliable D call. The length of the CDR3 is 15 residues. The V gene's germline CDR1 is SNHLY and CDR2 FYNNEI. V was pared by 0 bases and J by 3 bases, with 12 bases between. This chain's CDR3 is CASSEALNPGYEQYF. CDR3 nucleotide sequence: TGTGCCAGCAGTGAAGCGCTCAATCCCGGCTACGAGCAGTACTTC.

The chain is built from TRBV6-5 and TRBJ1-6, with 9 bases aligning to TRBD1. The CDR3 is made up of 15 amino acids. V trimming: 6 bases; J trimming: 7 bases; junction bases outside the gene matches: 7. Germline V CDR1 and CDR2: MNHEY, SVGAGI. The chain's CDR3 is CASSPGTGRNSPLHF. CDR3 nucleotide sequence: TGTGCCAGCAGCCCCGGGACAGGGAGGAATTCACCCCTCCACTTT.

This clone counts as medium-sized. The J gene is TRBJ2-5, the V gene TRBV5-8; 12 bases are shared with TRBD2. There are 15 residues in the CDR3. Germline V CDR1 and CDR2: SGHTS, YDEGEE. Unmatched junction bases numbered 5, after V lost 3 bases and J lost 5 bases. For the CDR3, the DNA is TGTGCCAGCAGCTCCGGACTAGCGGGACACGAGACCCAGTACTTC. It encodes CASSSGLAGHETQYF.

The chain employs TRBV29-1 and TRBJ2-5, with 8 bases lining up with TRBD1. V was clipped by 8 bases and J by 4 bases; unmatched bases: 6. Per the germline V gene, CDR1 is SQVTM and CDR2 is ANQGSEA. The CDR3 has 12 amino acids. The CDR3 region has the DNA TGCAGCTCTGGACAGGGTGGAGAGACCCAGTACTTC. This gives the protein CSSGQGGETQYF.

J is TRBJ2-7 and V is TRBV6-5, with a possible D match to TRBD2 (5 bases). Trimming left V 6 bases short and J 3 bases short, with 15 bases between. The germline gives CDR1 MNHEY, CDR2 SVGAGI. The CDR3 is 14 amino acids. This CDR3 is CASSNAGSIYEQYF. The CDR3 bases are TGTGCCAGCAGCAACGCGGGTTCCATCTACGAGCAGTACTTC.

V gene TRBV10-3 combines with J gene TRBJ2-3; D is perhaps TRBD2 (5 bases). The length of the CDR3 is 13 residues. Germline CDR1 reads ENHRY; CDR2 reads SYGVKD. Trimming took off 7 bases at V and 1 base at J, with 9 bases between the two ends. Here the CDR3 reads CAINSGGTDTQYF. For the CDR3, the DNA is TGTGCCATCAACAGCGGAGGCACAGATACGCAGTATTTT.

This sequence joins TRBV9 and TRBJ2-1, with 7 bases matching TRBD2. This CDR3 has 15 amino acids. CDR1 is SGDLS and CDR2 is YYNGEE in the germline V gene. The trim removed 2 bases at V and 3 bases at J, leaving 5 bases unmatched. The CDR3, as DNA: TGTGCCAGCAGCGTTGGAGCGGGGATCTACAATGAGCAGTTCTTC. This encodes CASSVGAGIYNEQFF.

The genes are TRBV5-4 and TRBJ1-3, with 11 bases fitting TRBD1. The CDR3 has 19 amino acids. Germline V gene data show CDR1 as SGHNT and CDR2 as YYREEE (reference sequence). Trimming took 4 bases from V and 2 from J; bases not matched to a gene: 14. As DNA, the CDR3 is TGTGCCAGCAGCATCGGACAGGGGGCGCGGGAAGTTCCTGGAAACACCATATATTTT. This sequence encodes CASSIGQGAREVPGNTIYF.

The genes are TRBV6-6 and TRBJ2-5; a weak D match, TRBD1 (7 bases). Germline V gene lookup returns CDR1 MNHNY and CDR2 SVGAGI (reference sequence). CDR3 length: 16 residues. V was cut by 2 bases and J by 5 bases, with 18 bases left in between. The CDR3 coding sequence is TGTGCCAGCAGTTACAGTCAGGGGGGCTCGGGTGAGACCCAGTACTTC. Residues: CASSYSQGGSGETQYF.

The chain employs TRBV30 and TRBJ1-4, with TRBD1 matching over 7 bases. The CDR3 spans 13 residues. Germline V gene sequence: CDR1 GTSNPN, CDR2 SVGIG (reference sequence). Trimming removed 4 bases from V and 7 bases from J; junction bases left unmatched: 6. The CDR3 DNA sequence: TGTGCCTGGATCCGACAGGGCGGTGAAAAACTGTTTTTT. This translates into CAWIRQGGEKLFF.

This clone was seen only a few times. The chain joins TRBV25-1 to TRBJ1-1; TRBD1 matches 8 bases. The germline V gene encodes CDR1 MGHDK and CDR2 SYGVNS. The CDR3 loop spans 17 amino acids. Trimming cost V 1 base and J 2 bases; bases outside gene matches: 9. CDR3: CASSEFGQGAKNTEAFF. The CDR3 DNA reads TGTGCCAGCAGTGAATTCGGCCAGGGGGCCAAAAACACTGAAGCTTTCTTT.

The chain recombines TRBV19 with TRBJ1-1; D perhaps matches TRBD1 (6 bases). Trimming removed 5 bases at V and 1 base at J, with 8 bases between. CDR3 size: 13 residues. Germline V lookup: CDR1 LNHDA, CDR2 SQIVND (reference sequence). Here the CDR3 reads CASSSRGNTEAFF. The CDR3 nucleotides read TGTGCCAGTAGTTCCAGGGGGAACACTGAAGCTTTCTTT.